In its sample, the clone carrying this T cell receptor beta chain was seen many times. Its cognate antigen is unknown. Amplified TCR beta CDR3 regions came from RNA transcripts. The TCR CDR3 was amplified in a first-round RT-PCR using the HTBI primer set. TCRdb analysed the multiplex PCR reads with MiXCR anew, one entry per CDR3 protein. In the table there are hundreds of thousands of distinct CDR3 sequences, 35% of which are singletons. The data belong to a study of T cells in Graves' hyperthyroidism and ophthalmopathy. Diagnoses used clinical symptoms, serum thyroxine and TRAb, thyroid ultrasound and orbital computed tomography. The authors obtained PBMCs from around 10 ml of fresh peripheral blood. Study conclusions and caveats: The majority of expanded thyroid clonotypes above 0.001 also appeared in blood.

CDR1 and CDR2 (germline): SQVTM, ANQGSEA. V was shortened by 5 bases and J by 0 bases, with 11 bases between the two germline ends. This CDR3 is built from 13 residues. Sequencing was done on a sample of blood. The chain recombines TRBV29-1 with TRBJ2-7, with D perhaps TRBD2 (5 bases). The sequence was collected from a woman between 40 and 55 years old with Graves' hyperthyroidism. The CDR3 DNA is TGCAGCGTTCTAGAGCGGAACTCCTACGAGCAGTACTTC. It yields the protein CSVLERNSYEQYF.